What follows is one TCR beta chain and its context. This clone's antigen is unknown. No base qualities exist here, and no much larger clone lies one base off it. The cohort consisted of hundreds of healthy bone marrow donors. At the time of sampling, all cohort members were nominally healthy, though unrecorded immune exposures were likely present. The donor tested CMV seronegative and was one of the 352 seronegative cohort members. Every donor gave a peripheral blood sample, and the peripheral blood mononuclear cells from that sample were used for TCR beta sequencing. The Qiagen DNeasy Blood Extraction Kit was used to extract genomic DNA from the blood cell samples. The data were obtained in a study of cytomegalovirus exposure and HLA in healthy donors (dated by TCRdb to about 2017). In the study overall: An earlier analysis of 550 to 700 of the donors reported more than 250 Gb of sequence data and 100 million to 130 million unique TCR beta sequences from 150 million to 200 million T cells. Typing coverage differed by locus: A, B, C, DRB1 and DQB1 were typed in about 620-630 donors, DQA1 in 500 to 550, DPA1 in 600 to 610, and DPB1 in 450 to 480. To decide whether each TCR beta V gene segment behaved as functional or pseudogenic, an earlier analysis of fewer than 750 of the donors relied on high-throughput TCR beta sequencing. HLA typing covered class I and class II loci at four-digit resolution. In the later analysis, no new phenotypic data were used to find candidate immune exposures; instead, reliance was placed on TCR beta sequences and their occurrence across donors. An early release that covered more than 550 HLA-typed donors contained about 300 gigabases of sequencing data and some 87 million unique TCR sequences. The study aimed to test whether cataloging public T cell receptors could reveal signatures of past pathogen exposure. High-throughput TCR immunosequencing, statistical association of individual TCRs with disease status, and machine learning were combined to predict cytomegalovirus infection status. The study profiled the T cell repertoires of hundreds of subjects by immunosequencing and related them to cytomegalovirus serostatus. Among the roughly 390 genotyped donors, more than 70% belonged to the genetic ancestry cluster associated with self-reported Caucasian donors. Donor age, sex, ethnicity and CMV serostatus were compiled alongside the repertoire data. Besides the first cohort of 666 subjects, a separate validation cohort made up of roughly 120 different subjects was used. Among 350 to 400 genotyped donors of the cohort, an average of 235,054 unique TCR beta nucleotide sequences were sequenced per donor, roughly 18% of them non-productive. Because of strong linkage in the cohort, a handful of DR-DQ haplotypes were treated as single units for association and clustering. Every repertoire in the discovery cohort had been generated on one and the same sequencing platform. A later genetic analysis took genome-wide SNP genotypes for about 55% of the roughly 700 donors and used that subset as a discovery cohort. A later analysis re-examined previously published TCR beta repertoires from around 670 donors and added high-resolution HLA genotyping to investigate patterns of TCR occurrence.

The germline V gene gives CDR1 as SGDLS and CDR2 as YYNGEE. Taken from cysteine to phenylalanine, the CDR3 has 15 residues. Only the CDR3 region is kept as DNA, spanning 45 bases read in frame from base 1. V is clipped by 0 bases and J by 5 bases, and the sequence between their germline boundaries is 15 bases long. Library preparation was by the immunoSEQ multiplex PCR assay. The multiplex PCR relied on a mix of 60 forward primers for TCR Vbeta segments and 13 reverse primers for TCR Jbeta segments. A multiplex PCR assay on genomic DNA amplified the CDR3 region of rearranged TCR beta genes. On the Illumina HiSeq System, the amplified TCR beta libraries were sequenced as 87-base-pair reads. The authors processed their data as follows. In a later analysis, approximately 74 million unique TCR beta chains were counted across the 500 to 850 repertoires, and roughly 11 million of these chains were shared by at least two donors. A nearest-neighbor algorithm error-corrected the raw reads and collapsed the reads into unique sequences, merging closely related sequences to remove PCR and sequencing errors. Alignment of CDR3 sequences to IMGT reference sequences was used to assign V, D and J gene segments. For a sequence to be retained, a match of at least six nucleotides was required to both a V gene segment and a J gene segment. A rearrangement counted as productive if the CDR3 had no stop codons and remained in frame with V and J, and every other rearrangement counted as non-productive. CDR3 was defined by IMGT convention, running from the second conserved V-encoded cysteine to the conserved J-encoded phenylalanine. The earlier analysis of a few hundred of the donors excluded sequences that lacked an unambiguous match to a single V gene segment. An earlier analysis of just under 600 of the donors called V segments functional above 56.7% productive rearrangements and segregating when the between-donor standard deviation exceeded 5%. To diagnose cytomegalovirus status from the catalog of TCR beta chain sequences, a statistical classification framework was built. A later analysis assigned V and J genes by comparing TCR nucleotide sequences with IMGT/GENE-DB human TR gene sequences. The TCRdist pipeline was used in a later analysis to assign CDR3 sequences and most-parsimonious VDJ recombination scenarios. In a later analysis, each TCR beta chain was defined by its CDR3 amino acid sequence together with its V-gene family, and reads lacking a unique V-gene family were excluded. As a way to deal with suspected cross-contamination and a sequencing artifact, a later analysis dropped 450 to 600 nucleotide sequences that were highly shared and had low generation probability. For each public chain, a later analysis derived a clonal expansion index from normalized ranks of inferred template counts within each repertoire. In a later analysis, generation probabilities were computed using a VDJ recombination model fitted to out-of-frame rearrangements, and the results were checked against IGoR. In a later analysis, hypergeometric tests were used to score TCR-TCR, TCR-HLA and TCR-CMV co-occurrence, with a repertoire-size bias correction applied to TCR pairs. A later analysis estimated false discovery rates by permuting HLA or CMV assignments 20 times. In a later analysis, co-occurring TCRs were grouped with DBSCAN, and TCRdist sequence similarity was added when clustering was performed within HLA-allele-positive subsets. Co-occurrence clustering excluded repertoires with fewer than 30,000 or more than 120,000 public chains, plus five with anomalous nucleotide sharing. The source is immuneACCESS, and TCRdb retained only in-frame sequences with V and J called. Part of the clones is not carried over; for the studies checked, unresolved V genes explain less than half of this, and the remainder is unexplained. V and J calls plus clone size are reproduced from that table; the DNA served to infer D and trimming. A total of 150,000 or so clones appear in this sample, over 60% of them only once. The top ten hold 4% to 4.5% of the sample.

Study-level results and caveats: A later analysis found that most CMV-associated TCR beta chains appeared HLA-restricted, with HLA associations seemingly driven largely by CMV exposure. The authors suggested that the approach could potentially be extended to other disease states and immunological phenotypes. A later genetic analysis reported fewer N-insertions in productive TCRs among donors in an Asian-associated ancestry cluster than the roughly 650-donor mean. In a later analysis, HLA-associated TCR beta chains were found to be more clonally expanded and to have lower generation probabilities than equally common non-associated chains. Because HLA typing was missing for some donors at each locus, association tests included only the typed subset. A group of highly shared sequence variants was considered likely to be a technical artifact of the sequencing pipeline. Linkage disequilibrium might explain the correlated functional status among segregating V segments, but an unknown experimental factor could not be excluded. Specific HLA alleles were associated with 15,000 to 20,000 TCR beta sequences at a false discovery rate of 0.05 in a later analysis. According to a later analysis, TCR association rates differed among HLA loci, with DRB1 alleles showing the most associated TCRs and HLA-C alleles showing the fewest. This cohort had only TCR beta chains sequenced, and the lack of alpha or paired-chain data limited which features could be detected. Cytomegalovirus status was reported to be diagnosed by the classifier with high specificity and sensitivity in both the original and validation cohorts. An earlier analysis of around 540 of the donors showed that most TCR beta V segments appeared in productive rearrangements either about 87% or about 30% of the time, which broadly matched IMGT annotations. While some public TCRs were present in many individuals, most TCR sequences turned up only very rarely across donors. In vitro tests confirmed that a few of the cytomegalovirus-associated TCR beta chains recognize cytomegalovirus antigens. The earlier analysis of some 560 of the donors excluded seventeen rarely observed V segments, including chromosome 9 orphons, because counts were too low. A later genetic analysis associated a missense DCLRE1C variant with V-gene and J-gene trimming of TCR beta chains, and an independent cohort replicated the association. Several of the top co-occurrence clusters appeared to be linked to parvovirus B19, influenza, CMV and Epstein-Barr virus, according to a later analysis. Some IMGT-functional V segments, including TRBV6-2 and TRBV6-3, could not be told apart with the 87-base-pair reads, so those segments were excluded. The study gave a list of under 200 TCR beta chains associated with cytomegalovirus. A further reported finding was that TCR beta sequences accurately predicted the HLA-A and HLA-B alleles for most subjects in the first cohort. Roughly uniform sequencing depth across donors was assumed in presence/absence analyses, although this assumption may not hold. CMV serostatus was the only immune exposure information available for the cohort. Assigning TCR associations to individual alleles was difficult when HLA alleles, especially DR and DQ, strongly co-occurred.

The sequence links TRBV9 to TRBJ2-7; perhaps TRBD2 is the D gene, with 6 bases matching. The sequence was obtained from a woman aged 40 to 50 in good health and CMV-seronegative. The sequenced sample consisted of PBMCs. The DNA reads as follows: TGTGCCAGCAGCGTAGGGGCTAGCGTGAAACACGAGCAGTACTTC. The resulting protein is CASSVGASVKHEQYF.